The T cell receptor beta chain described here comes from a study of regulatory T cells in long-lasting Graves disease. Study-wide background: Graves' patients (newly diagnosed) had been on antithyroid drugs under 3 months. Findings of the study overall: More public clonotypes were shared by persistent patients (2,741) than by new patients (roughly 870). Compared with new cases, persistent Graves' patients showed reduced TCR diversity.

Noted time point: newly diagnosed GD, antithyroid drugs for less than 3 months. RNA from PBMCs was the source of the TCR library. The table lists this clonotype with many counts. Its target is not known. Relying on iRepertoire HTBI primers and Arm-PCR of CDR3 regions, the team built TCR beta libraries. TCRdb itself ran the multiplex PCR reads through MiXCR, one entry per CDR3 protein. The sample holds 200,000 to 250,000 distinct CDR3 sequences, roughly 21% seen once. This TCR came from a female donor with Graves disease. The sequences come from peripheral blood mononuclear cells (PBMCs), collected at new diagnosis, from a patient treated with antithyroid drugs.

The DNA of the CDR3 is TGCGCCAGCAGCTTGTTGTCAGGGGGGAATGAGCAGTTCTTC. Translating it yields CASSLLSGGNEQFF. This chain joins TRBV5-1 and TRBJ2-1; possible D gene TRBD1, 7 bases. Deletions cut 1 base from V and 7 bases from J, with 12 bases between. The CDR3 loop spans 14 amino acids. Germline V gives CDR1 SGHRS, CDR2 YFSETQ.